This TCR beta chain is from a study of early T cells in non-severe SARS-CoV-2 infection. Study in general: Chains from this unsorted whole-blood bulk RNA could not be paired.

This clonotype has at least ten counts. The CDR3 is 17 residues long. The V and J ends lost 0 bases and 5 bases respectively, with 19 bases between them. Germline assignment: CDR1 MGHRA and CDR2 YSYEKL. Individual cDNA molecules received unique molecular identifiers during library preparation. Each CDR3 protein gets one entry after TCRdb re-called the 5' RACE reads with MiXCR. The sample records tens of thousands of distinct CDR3 sequences, around 13% being singletons. This receptor was obtained from an adult who was a healthcare worker with PCR-confirmed SARS-CoV-2 infection or an uninfected control (not recorded which). The chain carries TRBV4-1 and TRBJ1-2; a possible D gene is TRBD1 (6 bases). Material: whole blood. The CDR3 region is CASSQERGQRARYGYTF. The CDR3 region has the DNA TGCGCCAGCAGCCAAGAACGAGGACAGAGGGCGAGATATGGCTACACCTTC.